The 23 T cell receptor beta chains given below trace back to one sample, sequenced in a study of blood T cell repertoires in COVID-19. Some clones are missing from TCRdb's copy, which holds only in-frame ones; the method was immunoSEQ multiplex PCR. The table shows 210,000 or so clones, with 78% occurring only once. The sequenced material came from peripheral blood. The receptors derive from a woman over 75 with active or convalescent COVID-19.

This sequence joins TRBV24-1 and TRBJ2-6; D is perhaps TRBD1 (6 bases). The V gene's germline CDR1 is KGHDR and CDR2 SFDVKD. V lost 9 bases and J lost 0, with 23 bases in between. CDR3 length equals 19 residues. The CDR3 region has the DNA TGTGCCACCTTGGGGGCGCCGGGACGGCGGAGCTCTGGGGCCAACGTCCTGACTTTC. Its protein product is CATLGAPGRRSSGANVLTF.

The chain carries TRBV6-2 or TRBV6-3 and TRBJ2-7, with 8 bases that match TRBD1. Germline V gene sequence: CDR1 MNHEY, CDR2 SVGEGT. This CDR3 has 17 amino acids. V trimming: 2 bases; J trimming: 2 bases; junction bases outside the gene matches: 11. CDR3 sequence: CASSYRTGGYLTYEQYF. In nucleotides, the CDR3 is TGTGCCAGCAGTTACCGTACAGGGGGGTACTTAACCTACGAGCAGTACTTC.

This clone was counted a few times. V gene TRBV19 combines with J gene TRBJ1-4; 8 positions match TRBD1. This CDR3 is 18 amino acids long. CDR1 is LNHDA and CDR2 is SQIVND in the germline V gene (reference sequence). Trimming removed 4 bases from V and 4 bases from J; junction bases left unmatched: 14. CDR3 region: CASSKEAGTGGVNEKLFF. The DNA for the CDR3 is TGTGCCAGTAGTAAGGAAGCCGGGACAGGTGGGGTTAATGAAAAACTGTTTTTT.

This chain uses TRBV7-2 with TRBJ1-2; tentative D call: TRBD1 (6 bases). Germline V gene lookup returns CDR1 SGHTA and CDR2 FQGNSA. Trimming shortened V by 5 bases and J by 5 bases, and 9 bases separated the two germline ends. The CDR3 spans 12 residues. The CDR3: CASSEQGYGYTF. CDR3 in DNA: TGTGCCAGCAGCGAACAGGGTTATGGCTACACCTTC.

The chain employs TRBV6-6 and TRBJ1-6; perhaps TRBD1 as D (5 bases). V was pared by 6 bases and J by 14 bases, with 14 bases between. The germline V gene encodes CDR1 MNHNY and CDR2 SVGAGI (reference sequence). The CDR3 totals 12 residues. The CDR3 loop is CASSPGSGALHF. The CDR3 DNA sequence: TGTGCCAGCAGCCCAGGGTCTGGAGCCCTCCACTTT.

J is TRBJ1-1 and V is TRBV6-6; 7 bases map to TRBD1. Germline values: CDR1 MNHNY, CDR2 SVGAGI (reference sequence). V lost 5 bases and J lost 5; bases outside the gene matches: 8. The CDR3 runs 14 residues. The CDR3 loop reads CASSGQQGLTEAFF. The DNA of the CDR3 is TGTGCCAGCAGTGGACAACAGGGGCTGACTGAAGCTTTCTTT.

The J gene is TRBJ2-1, the V gene TRBV5-1; tentative D call: TRBD2 (5 bases). From germline, CDR1 is SGHRS and CDR2 YFSETQ. The CDR3 covers 15 residues. Trimming took 1 base from V and 7 from J, leaving 15 bases between them. CDR3 residues: CASSLLGENWNEQFF. In DNA, the CDR3 is TGCGCCAGCAGCTTGCTGGGAGAAAATTGGAATGAGCAGTTCTTC.

The J gene is TRBJ1-2, the V gene TRBV10-3; 7 bases are shared with TRBD1. This CDR3 has 14 amino acids. J gave up 0 bases and V 6 bases, and 4 bases lay outside the gene matches. Germline values: CDR1 ENHRY, CDR2 SYGVKD. CDR3 in amino acids: CAIRKQGTNYGYTF. In nucleotides, the CDR3 is TGTGCCATCAGGAAACAGGGGACTAACTATGGCTACACCTTC.

The rearrangement joins TRBV10-3 to TRBJ2-2; D is unresolved. Trimming removed 6 bases from V and 6 bases from J, with 8 bases in between. The germline CDR1 and CDR2 sequences are ENHRY and SYGVKD. This CDR3 region has 12 residues. In nucleotides, the CDR3 is TGTGCCATCAGACCACCGGCCGGGGAGCTGTTTTTT. Translated: CAIRPPAGELFF.

This chain uses TRBV19 with TRBJ2-3, with D perhaps TRBD1 (6 bases). Looked up from germline, CDR1 is LNHDA and CDR2 is SQIVND (reference sequence). The CDR3 contains 13 residues. V lost 4 bases to trimming and J lost 4 bases, with 9 bases between them. CDR3 DNA sequence: TGTGCCAGTAGTACAAACAGGGCAGATACGCAGTATTTT. Its protein product is CASSTNRADTQYF.

This sequence joins TRBV29-1 and TRBJ1-4; TRBD1 agrees at 10 bases. The V and J ends lost 5 bases and 8 bases, in that order; junction bases with no gene match: 5. Germline CDR1 is SQVTM and CDR2 is ANQGSEA. The CDR3 has 13 residues. Written as DNA, the CDR3 is TGCAGCGTTACCGGGACAGGGGACGAAAAACTGTTTTTT. It encodes CSVTGTGDEKLFF.

The chain employs TRBV18 and TRBJ2-1; D not certain. Trimming cost V 6 bases and J 1 base, with 16 bases left between them. The CDR3 is 16 residues long. Germline V gene data show CDR1 as KGHSH and CDR2 as LQKENI. The CDR3 DNA is TGTGCCAGCTCGCCTTTTGGGCCAGGATCCTACAATGAGCAGTTCTTC. Translated, it gives CASSPFGPGSYNEQFF.

V usage is TRBV19 and J usage is TRBJ1-6, with D uncertain. Germline V lookup: CDR1 LNHDA, CDR2 SQIVND (reference sequence). The V end lost 3 bases, the J end lost 0 bases, and 21 bases lay between the germline ends. The CDR3 extends over 20 amino acids. CDR3 DNA: TGTGCCAGTAGTATCAAAGGGCGTCGTGGCGGGAGCTCCTATAATTCACCCCTCCACTTT. Protein product: CASSIKGRRGGSSYNSPLHF. The full variable domain, in which reference TRBV19 and TRBJ1-6 provide the parts outside the CDR3, is DGGITQSPKYLFRKEGQNVTLSCEQNLNHDAMYWYRQDPGQGLRLIYYSQIVNDFQKGDIAEGYSVSREKKESFPLTVTSAQKNPTAFYLCASSIKGRRGGSSYNSPLHFGNGTRLTVT.

The chain links TRBV7-2 to TRBJ2-5; D perhaps matches TRBD1 (5 bases). Between the trimmed V and J ends, which lost 6 bases and 3 bases, there was a span of 20 bases. Per germline, CDR1 SGHTA and CDR2 FQGNSA. The CDR3 consists of 16 residues. The CDR3 DNA sequence: TGTGCCAGCAGTCCCTTGGTAGGGGCACGGAAAGAGACCCAGTACTTC. As protein: CASSPLVGARKETQYF. The full variable domain, rest sourced from reference TRBV7-2 and TRBJ2-5, is GAGVSQSPSNKVTEKGKDVELRCDPISGHTALYWYRQSLGQGLEFLIYFQGNSAPDKSGLPSDRFSAERTGGSVSTLTIQRTQQEDSAVYLCASSPLVGARKETQYFGPGTRLLVL.

This sequence joins TRBV14 and TRBJ1-1, with a possible D match to TRBD1 (6 bases). The germline CDR1 and CDR2 sequences are SGHDN and FVKESK. The length of the CDR3 is 11 residues. Between the trimmed V and J ends, which lost 5 bases and 11 bases, there was a span of 12 bases. CDR3 loop: CASSAYRDAFF. The CDR3 bases are TGTGCCAGCAGCGCGTACAGGGACGCTTTCTTT.

The chain joins TRBV4-2 to TRBJ2-1; 9 bases line up with TRBD2. This CDR3 is built from 15 residues. The ends lost 4 bases at V and 3 bases at J; junction bases unmatched: 4. CDR1 is LGHNA and CDR2 is YNFKEQ in the germline V gene. CDR3 coding DNA: TGTGCCAGCAGCCTAAGCGGGGGGAACTACAATGAGCAGTTCTTC. It codes for CASSLSGGNYNEQFF.

In the case of this clone: Distinct nucleotide sequences in the sample also encode this CDR3. The rearrangement links TRBV5-1 to TRBJ1-1; 8 bases agree with TRBD1. The trim removed 0 bases at V and 0 bases at J, leaving 4 bases unmatched. CDR1 is SGHRS and CDR2 is YFSETQ in the germline V gene. This CDR3 region has 16 residues. As DNA, the CDR3 is TGCGCCAGCAGCTTGGGGCCAGGGGGCTTGAACACTGAAGCTTTCTTT. It encodes CASSLGPGGLNTEAFF.

This sequence joins TRBV11-2 and TRBJ1-1; the D is unclear. CDR1 and CDR2 from the germline V gene are SGHAT and FQNNGV. This CDR3 is 13 amino acids long. V was clipped by 7 bases and J by 8 bases, with 17 bases between them. The CDR3 DNA is TGTGCCAGCACCCCATGGAGGGCAACCGAAGCTTTCTTT. Its translation is CASTPWRATEAFF.

This clone was seen only once. V gene TRBV3-1 (or the pseudogene TRBV3-2) combines with J gene TRBJ2-2; D gene uncertain. Germline V gene data show CDR1 as LGHDT and CDR2 as YNNKEL (reference sequence). Between the trimmed V and J ends, which lost 2 bases and 1 base, there was a span of 8 bases. The CDR3 extends over 15 amino acids. The DNA of the CDR3 is TGTGCCAGCAGCCAAATCTCCCTGAACACCGGGGAGCTGTTTTTT. It yields the protein CASSQISLNTGELFF.

This clone appeared a few times. The V call is TRBV11-2, the J call TRBJ2-1; D uncertain. V was shortened by 1 base and J by 9 bases, with 10 bases between the two germline ends. The germline V gene has CDR1 SGHAT and CDR2 FQNNGV. The CDR3 extends over 13 amino acids. The CDR3 DNA reads as TGTGCCAGCAGCTTAGTTCGCCCGGGTGAGCAGTTCTTC. Translated, it gives CASSLVRPGEQFF. The complete variable domain, with remaining parts taken from reference TRBV11-2 and TRBJ2-1, reads EAGVAQSPRYKIIEKRQSVAFWCNPISGHATLYWYQQILGQGPKLLIQFQNNGVVDDSQLPKDRFSAERLKGVDSTLKIQPAKLEDSAVYLCASSLVRPGEQFFGPGTRLTVL.

The chain carries TRBV12-3 or TRBV12-4 and TRBJ1-2; D uncertain. Trimming left V 6 bases short and J 1 base short, with 9 bases between. This CDR3 comprises 13 residues. The CDR3 sequence: CASSYDINYGYTF. The CDR3 DNA reads TGTGCCAGCAGCTATGATATTAACTATGGCTACACCTTC.

The rearrangement uses TRBV5-1 and TRBJ1-1, with 7 bases fitting TRBD1. Germline V gives CDR1 SGHRS, CDR2 YFSETQ. The CDR3 sequence is 14 residues long. The V segment lost 4 bases and the J segment 5 bases; nucleotides outside the gene matches: 8. The DNA for the CDR3 is TGCGCCAGCAGCAACAGGGGTGGTAAAACTGAAGCTTTCTTT. Translated: CASSNRGGKTEAFF.

The chain uses TRBV6-5 and TRBJ1-1; D gene ambiguous. This CDR3 has 14 residues. Germline lookup yields CDR1 MNHEY and CDR2 SVGAGI. The V and J ends lost 6 bases and 6 bases respectively, with 17 bases between them. The DNA for the CDR3 is TGTGCCAGCAGCCCCCCGGTGGGTAGCCCTGAAGCTTTCTTT. It yields the protein CASSPPVGSPEAFF.